Each of the 9 T cell receptor beta chains below was sequenced from the same sample in a study of cytomegalovirus exposure and HLA in healthy donors. Use of 60 Vbeta and 13 Jbeta primers characterized the PCR. TCRdb keeps only in-frame clones here, not all; method: immunoSEQ multiplex PCR. This sample yields about 120,000 clones, of which roughly four fifths are seen a single time; 2% to 3% belongs to the top ten. The sample taken for sequencing was PBMCs. These receptors were collected from a woman aged 18-29 years in good health and CMV-seronegative.

The J gene is TRBJ2-7, the V gene TRBV10-3; tentative D call: TRBD2 (5 bases). The CDR3 spans 14 residues. Per the germline V gene, CDR1 is ENHRY and CDR2 is SYGVKD. Trimming cost V 3 bases and J 0 bases, with 9 bases left between them. CDR3 protein: CAISDRGSSYEQYV. The CDR3 DNA reads as TGTGCCATCAGTGATAGAGGGAGCTCCTACGAGCAGTACGTC.

The rearrangement uses TRBV29-1 and TRBJ2-7, with D possibly being TRBD2 (5 bases). Germline CDR1 and CDR2: SQVTM and ANQGSEA. The V gene lost 4 bases and the J gene lost 7 bases, with 17 bases spanning the gap. The CDR3 contains 13 residues. CDR3 sequence: CSVGAADGLEQYF. The CDR3 nucleotides read TGCAGCGTTGGGGCAGCGGACGGTCTGGAGCAGTACTTC.

This chain connects TRBV14 to TRBJ2-6, with D maybe TRBD2 (5 bases). Trimming removed 1 base at V and 4 bases at J, with 5 bases between. This CDR3 region has 14 residues. Germline assignment: CDR1 SGHDN and CDR2 FVKESK. The CDR3 DNA sequence: TGTGCCAGCAGCCAAGCGGGGGGGGCCAACGTCCTGACTTTC. It yields the protein CASSQAGGANVLTF.

The V gene is TRBV4-3, the J gene TRBJ1-4; 8 bases align to TRBD1. The germline gives CDR1 LGHNA, CDR2 YSLEER. CDR3 length equals 13 residues. The J segment lost 14 bases and the V segment lost 0 bases, leaving 5 bases of the junction unmatched. CDR3 DNA: TGCGCCAGCAGCCAAGATTTCAGGACAGGGCTGTTTTTT. Translated: CASSQDFRTGLFF.

The chain employs TRBV7-9 and TRBJ2-5, with D perhaps matching TRBD2 (7 bases). V dropped 5 bases and J dropped 3 bases, with 25 bases sitting between them. The CDR3 spans 18 residues. From germline, CDR1 is SEHNR and CDR2 FQNEAQ (reference sequence). The CDR3 sequence: CASSVMGAGVSPEETQYF. The CDR3 region has the DNA TGTGCCAGCAGCGTTATGGGGGCGGGAGTTTCGCCAGAAGAGACCCAGTACTTC.

J is TRBJ2-7 and V is TRBV5-6, with D perhaps TRBD2 (7 bases). The V gene's germline CDR1 is SGHDT and CDR2 YYEEEE. The CDR3 covers 15 residues. Trimming took 4 bases from V and 3 from J, leaving 17 bases between them. Here the CDR3 DNA reads TGTGCCAGCAGCCCGCTAGGGGGAGGGGACTACGAGCAGTACTTC. This codes for CASSPLGGGDYEQYF.

J is TRBJ2-1 and V is TRBV7-9; 12 bases line up with TRBD2. With 3 bases clipped from V and 8 bases from J, the junction kept 11 bases outside the gene matches. This CDR3 spans 17 amino acids. Per the germline V gene, CDR1 is SEHNR and CDR2 is FQNEAQ (reference sequence). This CDR3 is CASSFTWASGRGYEQFF. CDR3 in DNA: TGTGCCAGCAGCTTTACTTGGGCTAGCGGGAGGGGCTATGAGCAGTTCTTC.

The CDR3 DNA is TGTGCCAGCAGATTTACAGGGACGACTGAAGCTTTCTTT. This translates into CASRFTGTTEAFF. The V gene is TRBV6-5, the J gene TRBJ1-1; the D gene is possibly TRBD1 (6 bases). CDR3 length equals 13 residues. Germline CDR1 MNHEY, CDR2 SVGAGI. With 6 bases removed from V and 5 bases from J, the gap between germline ends came to 13 bases.

The chain carries TRBV5-1 and TRBJ2-2; no definite D call. The V end lost 2 bases, the J end lost 1 base, and 9 bases lay between the germline ends. CDR1 and CDR2 (germline): SGHRS, YFSETQ. This CDR3 has 15 amino acids. The CDR3 nucleotides are TGCGCCAGCAGCTTTATTATAGAGAACACCGGGGAGCTGTTTTTT. It yields the protein CASSFIIENTGELFF.